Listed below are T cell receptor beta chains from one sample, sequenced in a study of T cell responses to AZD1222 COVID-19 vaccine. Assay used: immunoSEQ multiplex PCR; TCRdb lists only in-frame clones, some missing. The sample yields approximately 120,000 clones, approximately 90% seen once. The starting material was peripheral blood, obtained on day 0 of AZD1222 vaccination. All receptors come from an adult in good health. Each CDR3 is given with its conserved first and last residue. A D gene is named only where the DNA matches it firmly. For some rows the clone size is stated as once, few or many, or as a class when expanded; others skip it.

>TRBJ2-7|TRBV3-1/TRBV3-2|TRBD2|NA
TGTGCCAGCAGCTCGGCGGGAGTAATAGGCGAGCAGTACTTC
CASSSAGVIGEQYF
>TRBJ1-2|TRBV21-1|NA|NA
TGTGCCAGCAGCCCCCCGGCGGACAGGGTCCATGGCTACACCTTC
CASSPPADRVHGYTF
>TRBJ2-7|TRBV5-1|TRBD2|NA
TGCGCCAGCAAGCCTAGCGGGAGTTACGAGCAGTACTTC
CASKPSGSYEQYF
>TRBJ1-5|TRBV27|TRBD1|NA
TGTGCCAGCAGACAGGGGGGAGTAGGTCAGCCCCAGCATTTT
CASRQGGVGQPQHF
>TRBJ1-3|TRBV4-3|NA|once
TGCGCCAGCAGCCAAGATCTAGTCAGGAGCTCTGGAAACACCATATATTTT
CASSQDLVRSSGNTIYF
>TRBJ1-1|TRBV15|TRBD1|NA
TGTGCCACCAGCAGAGATCCGGGACAGCTGAACACTGAAGCTTTCTTT
CATSRDPGQLNTEAFF
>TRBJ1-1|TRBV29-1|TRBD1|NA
TGCAGCGTAGGACAGGGGAACACTGAAGCTTTCTTT
CSVGQGNTEAFF
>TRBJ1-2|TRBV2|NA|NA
TGTGCCAGCAGTGTGGACATGACCCTCGGCTACACCTTC
CASSVDMTLGYTF
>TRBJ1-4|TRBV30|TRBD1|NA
TGTGCCTGGAGGCAACCGGGACAGGGGAATGAAAAACTGTTTTTT
CAWRQPGQGNEKLFF
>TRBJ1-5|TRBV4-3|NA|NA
TGCGCCAGCAGCCAGGACAGAAATCAGCCCCAGCATTTT
CASSQDRNQPQHF
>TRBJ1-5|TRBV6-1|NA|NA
TGTGCCAGCAGTGAAGCGTCGGAACTCCAGCCTTTCAATCAGCCCCAGCATTTT
CASSEASELQPFNQPQHF
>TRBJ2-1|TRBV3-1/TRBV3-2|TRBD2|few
TGTGCCAGCAGCCACCTAGCGGGGGAGCAGTTCTTC
CASSHLAGEQFF
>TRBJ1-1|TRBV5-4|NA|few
TGTGCCAGCAGTCCCTCACAGGGAAGGGGGAACACTGAAGCTTTCTTT
CASSPSQGRGNTEAFF
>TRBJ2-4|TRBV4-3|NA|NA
TGCGCCAGCAGCCAAGAAGGGCAACTAGCCAAAAACATTCAGTACTTC
CASSQEGQLAKNIQYF
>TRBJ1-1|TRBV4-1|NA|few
TGCGCCAGCAGCCGAGGCCGAACAGGGACGAACACTGAAGCTTTCTTT
CASSRGRTGTNTEAFF
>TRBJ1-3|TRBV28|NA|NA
TGTGCCAGCAGTTCCCCAGGGGTAGGCTCTGGAAACACCATATATTTT
CASSSPGVGSGNTIYF
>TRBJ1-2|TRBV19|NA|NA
TGTGCCAGCGCCGGGCCCCCGGGACGGTATAACTATGGCTACACCTTC
CASAGPPGRYNYGYTF
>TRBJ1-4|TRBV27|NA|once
TGTGCCAGCAGTTTCGGCAGGCGTGGGGAAAAACTGTTTTTT
CASSFGRRGEKLFF
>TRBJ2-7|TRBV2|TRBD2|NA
TGTGCCAGCAGTGGACTAGCGGGACCATGGAGGGAGCAGTACTTC
CASSGLAGPWREQYF
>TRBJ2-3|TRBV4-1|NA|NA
TGCGCCAGCAGCCAAGATGCTTACTCTAGCACAGATACGCAGTATTTT
CASSQDAYSSTDTQYF
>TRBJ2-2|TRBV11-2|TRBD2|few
TGTGCCAGCAGCTCCGGCCCCGGACTAGCGGGAGGAGAGCTGTTTTTT
CASSSGPGLAGGELFF
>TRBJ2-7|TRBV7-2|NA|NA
TGTGCCAGCAGCTTACACAATCGCGAGCAGTACTTC
CASSLHNREQYF
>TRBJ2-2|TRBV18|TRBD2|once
TGTGCCAGCTCACACTCTAGCGGGAAGAACACCGGGGAGCTGTTTTTT
CASSHSSGKNTGELFF
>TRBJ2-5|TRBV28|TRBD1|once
TGTGCCAGCAGCGAAGGGGGCAGGGAGACCCAGTACTTC
CASSEGGRETQYF
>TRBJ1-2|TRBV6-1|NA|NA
TGTGCCAGCAGTGAATACCCAGGGAACTATGGCTACACCTTC
CASSEYPGNYGYTF
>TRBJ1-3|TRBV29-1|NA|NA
TGCAGCGTTGAGGCAAGGGGGGGGAACTCTGGAAACACCATATATTTT
CSVEARGGNSGNTIYF
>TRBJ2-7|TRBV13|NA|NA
TGTGCCAGCAGCTTAGAGGGCTACGAGCAGTACTTC
CASSLEGYEQYF
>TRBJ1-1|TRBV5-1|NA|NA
TGCGCCAGCAGCTTCTACGGGGCGAACACTGAAGCTTTCTTT
CASSFYGANTEAFF
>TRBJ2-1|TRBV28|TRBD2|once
TGTGCCAGCAGTTCTAGCGGGAGCTCCTACAATGAGCAGTTCTTC
CASSSSGSSYNEQFF
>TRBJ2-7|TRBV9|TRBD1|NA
TGTGCCAGCAGTCTAGGGACAGGGCCCTACGAGCAGTACTTC
CASSLGTGPYEQYF
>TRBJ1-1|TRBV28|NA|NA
TGTGCCAGCAGTCGCAACTCAGGGTTGAACACTGAAGCTTTCTTT
CASSRNSGLNTEAFF
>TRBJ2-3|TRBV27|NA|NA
TGTGCCAGCAGTATTTTTTGGACAGATACGCAGTATTTT
CASSIFWTDTQYF
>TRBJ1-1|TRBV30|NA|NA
TGTGCCTGGAGTGCCCTGGACAGCCCCGTCGTTAAGGCTTTCTTT
CAWSALDSPVVKAFF
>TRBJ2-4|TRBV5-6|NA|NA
TGTGCCAGCAGCTTGGGCCTACACATTCAGTACTTC
CASSLGLHIQYF
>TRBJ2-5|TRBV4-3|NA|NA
TGCGCCAGCAGCCAAGACGCGGGACACGGAACGGATGGCCAGTACTTC
CASSQDAGHGTDGQYF
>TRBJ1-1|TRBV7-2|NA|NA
TGTGCCAGCAGCGAGGGACGGTTGAACACTGAAGCTTTCTTT
CASSEGRLNTEAFF
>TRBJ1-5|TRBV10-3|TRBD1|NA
TGTGCCATCAGTGACGGGACAGGTTCTAGCAATCAGCCCCAGCATTTT
CAISDGTGSSNQPQHF
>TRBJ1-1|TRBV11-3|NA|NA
TGTGCCAGCAGCATGGGACGGTTTAACACTGAAGCTTTCTTT
CASSMGRFNTEAFF
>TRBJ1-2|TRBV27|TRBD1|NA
TGTGCCAGCAGTTCCACTGGGACAGCCGCTATCCATGGCTACACCTTC
CASSSTGTAAIHGYTF
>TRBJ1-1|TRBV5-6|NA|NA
TGTGCCAGCAGCAAGACATGGTCGACGGGGGCGCGGAACACTGAAGCTTTCTTT
CASSKTWSTGARNTEAFF
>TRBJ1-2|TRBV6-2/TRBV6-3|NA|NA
TGTGCCAGCAGTCCAGGGACCCGCTATGGCTACACCTTC
CASSPGTRYGYTF